These T cell receptor beta chains were read from a single sample in a study of graft-versus-host responses after intestinal transplantation. TCRdb keeps only in-frame clones here, not all; method: immunoSEQ multiplex PCR. Here the sample spans approximately 71,000 clones, around 92% being singletons. No antigen is known for these receptors. The source material was unstimulated CD8+ T cells sorted from spleen or lymph node cells, sampled before intestinal transplant. The receptors originated from a human donor who received an intestinal transplant. The CDR3 runs from the conserved cysteine through the conserved F or W. The order of the fields is J gene, clone size, V gene, CDR3 protein. Not every row has a clone size; where given, it reads once, few, many or a size class.

j_call: TRBJ2-7
clone_size: .
v_call: TRBV28
cdr3_aa: CASSSVLQGWWEQYF

j_call: TRBJ1-2
clone_size: .
v_call: TRBV2
cdr3_aa: CASSIVTGTYGYTF

j_call: TRBJ2-7
clone_size: .
v_call: TRBV11-2
cdr3_aa: CASSPLRDNEQYF

j_call: TRBJ1-2
clone_size: once
v_call: TRBV11-2
cdr3_aa: CASSQHRLLFYGYTF

j_call: TRBJ2-1
clone_size: .
v_call: TRBV2
cdr3_aa: CASSLMTSGWWNEQFF

j_call: TRBJ2-5
clone_size: .
v_call: TRBV4-1
cdr3_aa: CASSSDRELNTQYF

j_call: TRBJ2-1
clone_size: .
v_call: TRBV11-3
cdr3_aa: CASSSGGGRGNEQFF

j_call: TRBJ2-7
clone_size: once
v_call: TRBV28
cdr3_aa: CASSLKYATGTSSYEQYF

j_call: .
clone_size: .
v_call: TRBV9
cdr3_aa: CASSVVPGYEQYF

j_call: TRBJ2-1
clone_size: .
v_call: TRBV19
cdr3_aa: CASSPGTNPYNEQFF

j_call: TRBJ1-4
clone_size: .
v_call: TRBV2
cdr3_aa: CASSEGRGDEKLFF

j_call: TRBJ2-1
clone_size: .
v_call: TRBV27
cdr3_aa: CASSIGTSGYNEQFF

j_call: TRBJ1-2
clone_size: once
v_call: TRBV6-1
cdr3_aa: CASRAGVPNYGYTF

j_call: TRBJ2-3
clone_size: once
v_call: TRBV7-6
cdr3_aa: CASSRSETDTQYF

j_call: TRBJ1-4
clone_size: .
v_call: TRBV6-1
cdr3_aa: CASSEATGQGNEKLFF

j_call: TRBJ2-3
clone_size: once
v_call: TRBV5-1
cdr3_aa: CASMRRGLLDTQYF

j_call: TRBJ1-3
clone_size: .
v_call: TRBV7-9
cdr3_aa: CASSPLGGQLSSGNTIYF

j_call: TRBJ1-1
clone_size: .
v_call: TRBV5-1
cdr3_aa: CASSPAFTGNTEAFF

j_call: TRBJ1-1
clone_size: .
v_call: TRBV28
cdr3_aa: CASSLEGGDTEAFF

j_call: TRBJ2-7
clone_size: .
v_call: TRBV7-9
cdr3_aa: CASSLEQGDYEQYF

j_call: TRBJ2-7
clone_size: .
v_call: TRBV11-2
cdr3_aa: CASSPSTSGIGEQYF

j_call: TRBJ2-7
clone_size: .
v_call: TRBV7-8
cdr3_aa: CASLNSDYEQYF

j_call: TRBJ2-1
clone_size: .
v_call: TRBV12-5
cdr3_aa: CASALGSSSSYNEQFF